These 32 T cell receptor beta chains share one sample of origin, sequenced in a study of T cells in women clearing cervical HPV infection. The data were produced by immunoSEQ multiplex PCR, yet TCRdb's version contains in-frame clones alone and is incomplete. The sample holds around 35,000 clones. Sequencing input: blood buffy coat. These receptor sequences come from a woman aged 18 to 75 with a cervical HPV16 infection that either progressed to CIN3+ or cleared (not recorded which).

Concerning this clone: The read ends 3 residues early relative to the CDR3; the germline J gene fills the gap. The chain uses TRBV7-9 and TRBJ1-2; 7 positions agree with TRBD1. Germline V gene sequence: CDR1 SEHNR, CDR2 FQNEAQ (reference sequence). J gave up 6 bases and V 5 bases, and 9 bases lay outside the gene matches. The CDR3 is 14 amino acids. Incomplete CDR3 DNA: TGTGCCAGCAGCCAAGGGACAGAGGTGCATGGC. Residues: CASSQGTEVHG. In full, the CDR3 reads CASSQGTEVHGYTF.

To note about this clone: The read gets to within 3 residues of the CDR3 end, and the germline J gene fills in the rest. V usage is TRBV11-3 and J usage is TRBJ2-2; 10 bases agree with TRBD1. The CDR3 has 15 residues. J was trimmed by 6 bases and V by 0 bases; bases with no gene match: 1. Germline CDR1 SGHNT, CDR2 YENEEA. CDR3 bases read: TGTGCCAGCAGCTTAGACGGACAGGGGGCCGGGGAG. Amino acids: CASSLDGQGAGE. The entire CDR3 reads CASSLDGQGAGELFF.

About this clone: Read data end 3 residues before the CDR3 end; the end is taken from the germline J gene. The chain uses TRBV20-1 and TRBJ2-7, with TRBD2 matching over 8 bases. The V gene's germline CDR1 is DFQATT and CDR2 SNEGSKA (reference sequence). V was pared by 6 bases and J by 0 bases, with 4 bases of the junction left unmatched. The CDR3 runs 13 residues. The covered CDR3 bases are TGCAGTGCGATAGCGGGACTCTCCTACGAG. Translation: CSAIAGLSYE. The whole CDR3 is CSAIAGLSYEQYF.

Worth noting for this clone: Sequencing ends 3 residues short of the CDR3 end; the germline J gene provides the rest. The genes are TRBV5-1 and TRBJ1-6; TRBD1 might be the D (5 bases). This CDR3 contains 15 residues. CDR1 is SGHRS and CDR2 is YFSETQ in the germline V gene. V lost 0 bases and J lost 10, with 14 bases in between. Partial CDR3 DNA: TGCGCCAGCAGCTTGGCCCAGGGAGTAGGGTCACCC. It specifies CASSLAQGVGSP. The whole CDR3 reads CASSLAQGVGSPLHF.

As regards this clone: The read gets to within 3 residues of the CDR3 end, and the germline J gene fills in the rest. V and J are TRBV19 and TRBJ1-1, with D perhaps matching TRBD1 (5 bases). V lost 1 base and J lost 0, with 6 bases in between. The CDR3 sequence is 14 residues long. Germline CDR1 LNHDA, CDR2 SQIVND (reference sequence). CDR3 region: CASSIGRVNTEAFF. CDR3 DNA (partial): TGTGCCAGTAGTATAGGCAGGGTGAACACTGAA.

A note on this clone: The DNA ends 3 residues before the CDR3 does, and the rest of the CDR3 is filled in from the germline J gene. The gene calls are TRBV19 and TRBJ2-7; 8 bases match TRBD1. This CDR3 region has 14 residues. Germline CDR1 reads LNHDA; CDR2 reads SQIVND (reference sequence). The J segment lost 6 bases and the V segment lost 1 base, leaving 5 bases of the junction unmatched. CDR3 bases read: TGTGCCAGTAGTATAGTGGGACAGGAGGGCGAG. Its translation: CASSIVGQEGE. The complete CDR3 reads CASSIVGQEGEQYF.

On this clone: The read ends 3 residues shy of where the CDR3 ends; the end is completed using the germline J gene. This chain connects TRBV5-1 to TRBJ2-2; TRBD2 agrees at 10 bases. The length of the CDR3 is 17 residues. Germline CDR1 and CDR2: SGHRS and YFSETQ. Germline trimming cut 1 base from V and 7 bases from J; bases unmatched to any gene: 10. The sequenced part of the CDR3 DNA is TGCGCCAGCAGCTTGACCCTGAGCGGGGGGGCCGGCGGGGAG. Translating it yields CASSLTLSGGAGGE. In full, the CDR3 reads CASSLTLSGGAGGELFF.

Comments on this clone: The read terminates 3 residues ahead of where the CDR3 ends, so the germline J gene completes it. The V call is TRBV20-1, the J call TRBJ2-3; TRBD1 agrees at 8 bases. The CDR3 has 16 amino acids. In germline, CDR1 is DFQATT, CDR2 SNEGSKA (reference sequence). V was clipped by 3 bases and J by 0 bases; unmatched bases: 8. Incomplete CDR3 DNA: TGCAGTGCTAGCATCCCGGGACAGGCTAGCACAGATACG. Its translation: CSASIPGQASTDT. The full-length CDR3 reads as CSASIPGQASTDTQYF.

Notes on this clone: The CDR3 extends 3 residues past the end of the read, so its final part is completed from the germline J gene. The rearrangement joins TRBV7-9 to TRBJ2-7; 7 bases match TRBD1. Germline assignment: CDR1 SEHNR and CDR2 FQNEAQ (reference sequence). After removal of 2 bases from V and 1 base from J, the junction contained 5 bases not matched to a gene. The CDR3 contains 15 residues. The CDR3 DNA, read in part, is TGTGCCAGCAGCTTACACGGGACAGTATCCTACGAG. It is translated as CASSLHGTVSYE. The complete CDR3 protein is CASSLHGTVSYEQYF. Variable domain in full (rest from reference TRBV7-9 and TRBJ2-7): DTGVSQNPRHKITKRGQNVTFRCDPISEHNRLYWYRQTLGQGPEFLTYFQNEAQLEKSRLLSDRFSAERPKGSFSTLEIQRTEQGDSAMYLCASSLHGTVSYEQYFGPGTRLTVT.

The CDR3 here is CASSEWQVSYEQYF. CDR3 DNA (partial): TGTGCCAGCAGTGAATGGCAAGTCTCCTACGAG. This chain joins TRBV6-1 and TRBJ2-7; D is unresolved. The sequenced fragment ends 3 residues before the CDR3 boundary, so the rest is inferred from the germline J gene. The CDR3 runs to 14 residues. Germline values: CDR1 MNHNS, CDR2 SASEGT. V lost 2 bases and J lost 0, with 8 bases in between.

With regard to this clone: The CDR3 goes on 3 residues after the read ends, and that part is filled in from the germline J gene. The chain recombines TRBV2 with TRBJ1-2, with 7 bases that match TRBD1. The length of the CDR3 is 13 residues. Trimming cost V 6 bases and J 6 bases; bases outside gene matches: 7. Germline V CDR1 and CDR2: SNHLY, FYNNEI. CDR3 region: CASSDRVAHGYTF. The CDR3 bases that were read are TGTGCCAGCAGCGACAGGGTTGCCCATGGC.

Details on this clone: The read finishes 3 residues shy of the CDR3 end, and the germline J gene is used to complete it. The chain joins TRBV7-8 to TRBJ2-7, with D possibly being TRBD2 (5 bases). This CDR3 spans 15 amino acids. The germline gives CDR1 SGHVS, CDR2 FQNEAQ. Trimming removed 5 bases from V and 0 bases from J, with 14 bases in between. CDR3 protein: CASSPMTSGSYEQYF. Incomplete CDR3 DNA: TGTGCCAGCAGCCCTATGACCAGCGGCTCCTACGAG.

For this clone: Read sequence stops 3 residues before the CDR3 end, and the germline J gene provides the missing end. The gene calls are TRBV6-2 or TRBV6-3 and TRBJ2-7, with TRBD2 as a possible D gene (5 bases). The CDR3 covers 14 residues. The V end lost 7 bases, the J end lost 1 base, and 14 bases lay between the germline ends. The germline gives CDR1 MNHEY, CDR2 SVGEGT. The DNA read from the CDR3 is TGTGCCAGCATGTCGAGGGCCGGATCCTACGAG. This sequence encodes CASMSRAGSYE. The entire CDR3 sequence reads CASMSRAGSYEQYF.

Worth noting for this clone: The sequence runs out 3 residues before the end of the CDR3; the remainder is reconstructed from the germline J gene. The chain carries TRBV5-1 and TRBJ1-2; D may be TRBD1 (6 bases). V lost 3 bases, J lost 4 bases, and 22 bases lay in between. CDR1 and CDR2 (germline): SGHRS, YFSETQ. The CDR3 sequence is 17 residues long. CDR3: CASSSHFPGAKLYGYTF. Partial CDR3 DNA: TGCGCCAGCAGCTCCCACTTTCCAGGGGCCAAGCTCTATGGC.

Remarks on this clone: The CDR3 end lies 3 residues beyond the end of the read and is filled in from the germline J gene. This chain links TRBV20-1 with TRBJ1-6, with no clear D. Germline V gene sequence: CDR1 DFQATT, CDR2 SNEGSKA (reference sequence). CDR3 length: 15 amino acids. V was trimmed by 0 bases and J by 7 bases, leaving 13 bases between them. This CDR3 reads CSARDIQGRNSPLHF. The sequenced CDR3 bases are TGCAGTGCTAGAGATATTCAAGGCAGGAATTCACCC.

Remarks on this clone: The read is 3 residues too short to cover the CDR3 end, so that end is filled in from the germline J gene. V gene TRBV2 combines with J gene TRBJ1-6; 8 bases match TRBD1. V was pared by 5 bases and J by 8 bases, with 11 bases of the junction left unmatched. This CDR3 spans 16 amino acids. Germline V gives CDR1 SNHLY, CDR2 FYNNEI. CDR3 region: CASSPLISTGDSPLHF. The covered CDR3 bases are TGTGCCAGCAGTCCCCTTATATCGACAGGGGATTCACCC.

To note about this clone: The read is 3 residues too short to cover the CDR3 end, so that end is filled in from the germline J gene. V and J are TRBV19 and TRBJ2-1, with 9 positions matching TRBD1. CDR1 is LNHDA and CDR2 is SQIVND in the germline V gene (reference sequence). With 7 bases clipped from V and 3 bases from J, the junction kept 7 bases outside the gene matches. This CDR3 region has 15 residues. CDR3 region: CASMGQGPFYNEQFF. The CDR3 bases that were read are TGTGCCAGTATGGGACAGGGCCCTTTCTACAATGAG.

About this clone itself: The CDR3 goes on 3 residues after the read ends, and that part is filled in from the germline J gene. V is TRBV7-9 and J is TRBJ2-7; the match to TRBD1 covers 8 bases. In germline, CDR1 is SEHNR, CDR2 FQNEAQ (reference sequence). The CDR3 loop spans 15 amino acids. The V segment lost 5 bases and the J segment 5 bases; nucleotides outside the gene matches: 11. Incomplete CDR3 DNA: TGTGCCAGCAGCCCCGACAGGGGCTTGATCGACGAG. Its translation: CASSPDRGLIDE. The entire CDR3 protein is CASSPDRGLIDEQYF. Full variable domain (remainder filled in from reference TRBV7-9 and TRBJ2-7): DTGVSQNPRHKITKRGQNVTFRCDPISEHNRLYWYRQTLGQGPEFLTYFQNEAQLEKSRLLSDRFSAERPKGSFSTLEIQRTEQGDSAMYLCASSPDRGLIDEQYFGPGTRLTVT.

Turning to this clone: The read gets to within 3 residues of the CDR3 end, and the germline J gene fills in the rest. The chain has TRBV19 and TRBJ2-7; 7 bases map to TRBD2. The CDR3 covers 13 residues. J was trimmed by 6 bases and V by 5 bases; bases with no gene match: 7. CDR1 and CDR2 (germline): LNHDA, SQIVND (reference sequence). CDR3 DNA, as far as it was read: TGTGCCAGTAGTGGAAGGACTAGTCTCGAG. Protein sequence: CASSGRTSLE. The entire CDR3 sequence reads CASSGRTSLEQYF.

Comments on this clone: The read finishes 3 residues shy of the CDR3 end, and the germline J gene is used to complete it. This sequence joins TRBV6-8 and TRBJ2-7, with 10 bases lining up with TRBD1. The CDR3 length is 13 residues. Germline V gene sequence: CDR1 MNHGY, CDR2 SAAAGT. Trimming took 8 bases from V and 0 from J; bases not matched to a gene: 1. CDR3 bases read: TGTGCCAGCGGACAGGGGGACTCCTACGAG. As protein: CASGQGDSYE. The full CDR3 sequence reads CASGQGDSYEQYF.

As to this clone: The read finishes 3 residues shy of the CDR3 end, and the germline J gene is used to complete it. The chain combines TRBV5-1 with TRBJ1-1, with 10 nucleotides matching TRBD1. CDR1 and CDR2 from the germline V gene are SGHRS and YFSETQ. The CDR3 spans 15 residues. CDR3 bases read: TGCGCCAGCAGCTTGGTGGGACAGGGGCTTGTGTCT. Translating it yields CASSLVGQGLVS. The whole CDR3 sequence reads CASSLVGQGLVSAFF.

Turning to this clone: The sequence runs out 3 residues before the end of the CDR3; the remainder is reconstructed from the germline J gene. This chain links TRBV20-1 with TRBJ2-2; TRBD2 matches at 8 bases. V was pared by 0 bases and J by 4 bases, with 4 bases of the junction left unmatched. Germline loops: CDR1 DFQATT, CDR2 SNEGSKA (reference sequence). The CDR3 has 15 amino acids. CDR3 bases read: TGCAGTGCTAGAGATCAGCGGGAGCCCACCGGGGAG. As protein: CSARDQREPTGE. In full, the CDR3 reads CSARDQREPTGELFF.

Regarding this clone: The read gets to within 3 residues of the CDR3 end, and the germline J gene fills in the rest. This chain links TRBV6-2 or TRBV6-3 with TRBJ2-5; 8 bases map to TRBD2. The CDR3 runs to 11 residues. Per germline, CDR1 MNHEY and CDR2 SVGEGT. V lost 9 bases to trimming and J lost 5 bases; unmatched junction nucleotides: 2. The CDR3: CASRGGETQYF. The CDR3 DNA, read in part, is TGTGCCAGTCGGGGGGGTGAGACC.

In the case of this clone: From the germline J gene comes the end of the CDR3, since the read stops 3 residues before it. The rearrangement joins TRBV18 to TRBJ2-5, with 8 bases lining up with TRBD1. The CDR3 length is 14 residues. The germline V gene has CDR1 KGHSH and CDR2 LQKENI. V lost 3 bases to trimming and J lost 2 bases; unmatched junction nucleotides: 2. CDR3 residues: CASSPTGGQETQYF. Incomplete CDR3 DNA: TGTGCCAGCTCACCTACAGGGGGGCAAGAGACC.

Details on this clone: The read terminates 3 residues before the CDR3 end, so the remaining end is supplied by the germline J gene. The genes are TRBV5-6 and TRBJ1-1, with 8 bases that match TRBD1. The germline V gene has CDR1 SGHDT and CDR2 YYEEEE. With V trimmed by 4 bases and J by 5 bases, 10 bases remained unmatched. The length of the CDR3 is 15 residues. The CDR3 loop is CASSTPDRVRTEAFF. The part of the CDR3 DNA that was read is TGTGCCAGCAGCACTCCGGACAGGGTAAGGACTGAA.

With respect to this clone: The read terminates 3 residues ahead of where the CDR3 ends, so the germline J gene completes it. The rearrangement joins TRBV20-1 to TRBJ2-7; 7 bases line up with TRBD1. The V and J ends lost 0 bases and 3 bases, in that order; junction bases with no gene match: 8. CDR1 and CDR2 from the germline V gene are DFQATT and SNEGSKA (reference sequence). The CDR3 covers 15 residues. CDR3 DNA (partial): TGCAGTGCTAGAGACCCCCGACAGGGTGTCTACGAG. It is translated as CSARDPRQGVYE. The entire CDR3 protein is CSARDPRQGVYEQYF.

The CDR3 sequence: CASSDERGGVLDTQYF. Partial CDR3 DNA: TGTGCCAGCAGTGATGAGCGGGGGGGGGTTTTAGATACG. The genes are TRBV2 and TRBJ2-3; 10 nucleotides match TRBD2. The read stops 3 residues short of the end of the CDR3; the missing end is completed from the germline J gene. CDR3 length equals 16 residues. J lost 5 bases, V lost 3 bases, and 8 bases had no gene match. CDR1 and CDR2 from the germline V gene are SNHLY and FYNNEI.

As to this clone: The CDR3 extends 3 residues past the end of the read, so its final part is completed from the germline J gene. This chain links TRBV13 with TRBJ1-3; TRBD1 matches at 10 bases. The length of the CDR3 is 18 residues. The germline gives CDR1 PRHDT, CDR2 FYEKMQ (reference sequence). V dropped 4 bases and J dropped 3; count of bases not matched to a gene: 12. The sequenced part of the CDR3 DNA is TGTGCCAGCAGCTCCGGGACAGGGGAGGTGTCGGGTGGAAACACC. Translating gives CASSSGTGEVSGGNT. In full, the CDR3 reads CASSSGTGEVSGGNTIYF.

Regarding this clone: The read terminates 3 residues before the CDR3 end, so the remaining end is supplied by the germline J gene. The chain links TRBV20-1 to TRBJ2-1; D is possibly TRBD1 (5 bases). Germline assignment: CDR1 DFQATT and CDR2 SNEGSKA (reference sequence). The CDR3 runs 11 residues. Trimming stripped 3 bases from V and 7 bases from J, with 7 bases between. CDR3 sequence: CSASSGNEQFF. CDR3 DNA, as far as it was read: TGCAGTGCTAGCTCAGGGAATGAG.

A remark on this clone: The read is 3 residues too short to cover the CDR3 end, so that end is filled in from the germline J gene. The chain recombines TRBV20-1 with TRBJ1-4, with D tentatively TRBD1 (5 bases). This CDR3 region has 16 residues. The germline CDR1 and CDR2 sequences are DFQATT and SNEGSKA (reference sequence). Trimming removed 2 bases from V and 1 base from J, with 14 bases in between. CDR3 amino acids: CSARFRAGRTNEKLFF. CDR3 bases read: TGCAGTGCTAGATTTAGGGCGGGGCGAACTAATGAAAAA.

Concerning this clone itself: With the read ending 3 residues before the CDR3 end, the germline J gene is used to fill in that end. This chain uses TRBV29-1 with TRBJ2-3, with unresolved D. CDR3 length: 12 amino acids. CDR1 and CDR2 (germline): SQVTM, ANQGSEA. The V end lost 4 bases, the J end lost 1 base, and 6 bases lay between the germline ends. Partial CDR3 DNA: TGCAGCGTTGGAACAGGCACAGATACG. Its translation: CSVGTGTDT. The CDR3 in its entirety is CSVGTGTDTQYF.

In regard to this clone: Sequencing ends 3 residues short of the CDR3 end; the germline J gene provides the rest. The chain has TRBV7-9 and TRBJ1-5; perhaps TRBD1 as D (6 bases). V lost 5 bases, J lost 7 bases, and 18 bases lay in between. Germline-derived CDR1 and CDR2 are SEHNR and FQNEAQ (reference sequence). The CDR3 consists of 15 residues. CDR3 DNA (partial): TGTGCCAGCAGCCCTAGGGGGGGAGGAAGCCAGCCC. This sequence encodes CASSPRGGGSQP. In full, the CDR3 reads CASSPRGGGSQPQHF.